The 17 T cell receptor beta chains given below trace back to one sample, sequenced in a study of T-cell memory formation after mild COVID-19. MiXCR was run by TCRdb on the 5' RACE reads, yielding one entry per CDR3 protein. The sample lists about half a million distinct CDR3 sequences, about 18% occurring once. Sequenced material: PBMCs or a T cell subset sorted from them (not recorded which). The receptor source for this set is an adult woman who had mild COVID-19 (a few samples of this study predate the infection). Cell type and time point are not known.

The gene calls are TRBV20-1 and TRBJ2-7; tentatively, D is TRBD2 (6 bases). Germline V CDR1 and CDR2: DFQATT, SNEGSKA (reference sequence). This CDR3 contains 12 residues. The V and J ends lost 6 bases and 5 bases respectively, with 14 bases between them. The DNA for the CDR3 is TGCAGTGCCCCCGGAGGAGGGGACGAGCAGTACTTC. As protein: CSAPGGGDEQYF.

The rearrangement joins TRBV3-1 to TRBJ2-7; D perhaps matches TRBD1 (5 bases). The V gene lost 0 bases and the J gene lost 7 bases, with 10 bases spanning the gap. The CDR3 is 13 amino acids. The germline V gene encodes CDR1 LGHDT and CDR2 YNNKEL (reference sequence). CDR3 amino acids: CASSQEGAREQYF. The CDR3 DNA sequence: TGTGCCAGCAGCCAAGAAGGGGCGCGGGAGCAGTACTTC.

This clonotype turned up a few times. The chain is built from TRBV12-3 or TRBV12-4 and TRBJ2-3; possibly TRBD2 for D (5 bases). The CDR3 is 18 amino acids. V was clipped by 4 bases and J by 5 bases, with 25 bases between them. The CDR3 nucleotides are TGTGCCAGCAGTTGGTTTCCTGGTGATACTGACGAGGGAGATACGCAGTATTTT. Amino acids: CASSWFPGDTDEGDTQYF.

Of note for this clonotype: Compared with germline, one end of the junction differs, possibly owing to a read error. This chain links TRBV12-3 or TRBV12-4 with TRBJ2-2; a possible D gene is TRBD2 (6 bases). The CDR3 length is 13 residues. The CDR3 nucleotides are TGCGCCGCAAGACTAGGTCTCCTCGGGGAGCTGTTTTTT. It specifies CAARLGLLGELFF.

The rearrangement joins TRBV7-9 to TRBJ1-1, with D possibly matching TRBD1 (5 bases). The ends were cut back, 5 bases at V and 4 bases at J, with 17 bases in the middle. The CDR3 length is 15 residues. The germline V gene encodes CDR1 SEHNR and CDR2 FQNEAQ (reference sequence). As DNA, the CDR3 is TGTGCCAGCAGCCTCTTAACGGGGGGAACCACTGAAGCTTTCTTT. It is translated as CASSLLTGGTTEAFF.

This clonotype was observed a few times. The CDR3 nucleotides are TGCAGTGCTAGAGATGGGCCTAGCAATCAGCCCCAGCATTTT. Its translation: CSARDGPSNQPQHF. The gene calls are TRBV20-1 and TRBJ1-5; unclear D gene. V dropped 0 bases and J dropped 0 bases, with 6 bases sitting between them. The CDR3 extends over 14 amino acids. The germline CDR1 and CDR2 sequences are DFQATT and SNEGSKA (reference sequence).

V and J are TRBV19 and TRBJ2-3; D is unresolved. This CDR3 contains 14 residues. Germline V gives CDR1 LNHDA, CDR2 SQIVND (reference sequence). The V end was cut by 3 bases, the J end by 0 bases, with 7 bases between. The CDR3 DNA sequence: TGTGCCAGTAGTATGGCGGTTAGCACAGATACGCAGTATTTT. Encoded protein: CASSMAVSTDTQYF. The variable domain in full, completed from reference TRBV19 and TRBJ2-3, reads DGGITQSPKYLFRKEGQNVTLSCEQNLNHDAMYWYRQDPGQGLRLIYYSQIVNDFQKGDIAEGYSVSREKKESFPLTVTSAQKNPTAFYLCASSMAVSTDTQYFGPGTRLTVL.

This clonotype was picked up a small number of times. The chain links TRBV28 to TRBJ2-7; D is ambiguous. Per the germline V gene, CDR1 is MDHEN and CDR2 is SYDVKM. This CDR3 is 15 amino acids long. Deletions cut 2 bases from V and 7 bases from J, with 18 bases between. CDR3 sequence reads: CASSLHQVVPREQYF. The CDR3 DNA is TGTGCCAGCAGTTTACATCAGGTAGTCCCTCGAGAGCAGTACTTC.

The V gene is TRBV12-3 or TRBV12-4, the J gene TRBJ2-5; 9 nucleotides match TRBD1. CDR3 length: 15 amino acids. V lost 4 bases to trimming and J lost 3 bases; unmatched junction nucleotides: 6. The DNA for the CDR3 is TGTGCCAGCAGTTCAAGGACAGGGGCCAAAGAGACCCAGTACTTC. Protein sequence: CASSSRTGAKETQYF.

This clonotype was observed a handful of times. The chain carries TRBV5-1 and TRBJ1-4; D perhaps matches TRBD1 (6 bases). Germline V lookup: CDR1 SGHRS, CDR2 YFSETQ. Trimming removed 5 bases at V and 6 bases at J, with 14 bases between. This CDR3 comprises 14 residues. The DNA for the CDR3 is TGCGCCAGCAGTCGGGGGGGCAAGGATGAAAAACTGTTTTTT. Its translation is CASSRGGKDEKLFF.

This clonotype was seen more than once but under ten times. The genes are TRBV29-1 and TRBJ1-2; D not certain. The V end was cut by 1 base, the J end by 8 bases, with 8 bases between. The CDR3 has 11 residues. Germline CDR1 and CDR2: SQVTM and ANQGSEA. CDR3 in DNA: TGCAGCGTTGAAGCTAAGAACGGCTACACCTTC. As protein: CSVEAKNGYTF.

This clonotype was picked up a small number of times. The J gene is TRBJ2-6, the V gene TRBV5-1; D gene uncertain. Germline V gene sequence: CDR1 SGHRS, CDR2 YFSETQ. Trimming pared 0 bases from V and 0 bases from J, leaving 4 bases between. This CDR3 comprises 15 residues. The CDR3 reads CASSLELSGANVLTF. CDR3 in DNA: TGCGCCAGCAGCTTGGAACTCTCTGGGGCCAACGTCCTGACTTTC.

This clonotype turned up a few times. The chain recombines TRBV12-3 or TRBV12-4 with TRBJ1-1; D is uncertain. The germline V and J ends were trimmed by 6 bases and 2 bases, with 7 bases remaining between them. The CDR3 sequence is 12 residues long. The CDR3 loop reads CASRSFNTEAFF. The CDR3 coding sequence is TGTGCCAGCAGGAGTTTTAACACTGAAGCTTTCTTT.

This clonotype was seen a few times. This chain connects TRBV6-2 or TRBV6-3 to TRBJ2-1; 8 nucleotides match TRBD1. Germline CDR1 and CDR2: MNHEY and SVGEGT. Unmatched junction bases numbered 4, after V lost 2 bases and J lost 7 bases. The CDR3 spans 14 residues. The chain's CDR3 is CASSYIQGANEQFF. CDR3 DNA: TGTGCCAGCAGTTACATCCAGGGGGCAAATGAGCAGTTCTTC.

This chain links TRBV15 with TRBJ2-1, with TRBD2 matching over 7 bases. The junction had 7 bases not matched to a gene; V was cut back by 4 bases and J by 1 base. Germline V lookup: CDR1 LNHNV, CDR2 YYDKDF (reference sequence). The CDR3 extends over 16 amino acids. CDR3 protein: CATSTEAGFSYNEQFF. DNA of the CDR3: TGTGCCACCAGCACCGAAGCGGGGTTTTCCTACAATGAGCAGTTCTTC.

This clonotype was found a few times. V is TRBV19 and J is TRBJ1-5, with 8 bases lining up with TRBD1. With 3 bases clipped from V and 7 bases from J, the junction kept 2 bases outside the gene matches. Germline lookup yields CDR1 LNHDA and CDR2 SQIVND (reference sequence). This CDR3 is built from 13 residues. The CDR3: CASSMQGAQPQHF. The CDR3 DNA is TGTGCCAGTAGTATGCAGGGGGCCCAGCCCCAGCATTTT.

In this sample, this clonotype turned up a few times. The chain uses TRBV18 and TRBJ2-2; D not resolved. CDR1 and CDR2 (germline): KGHSH, LQKENI. The CDR3 runs 16 residues. V was pared by 0 bases and J by 0 bases, with 8 bases between. CDR3 nucleotide sequence: TGTGCCAGCTCACCACCAGTTGGAACGAACACCGGGGAGCTGTTTTTT. Amino acids: CASSPPVGTNTGELFF.